A selection of T cell receptor beta chains follows, all from one sample in a study of blood T cell repertoires in COVID-19. TCRdb's table, derived via immunoSEQ multiplex PCR, lists solely in-frame clones and lacks some. The profile covers approximately 15,000 clones, with more than 70% appearing a single time and 16% taken by the ten largest. The sequenced sample consisted of peripheral blood. These receptors all stem from a human donor in a cohort sampled during active COVID-19. The CDR3 runs from the conserved cysteine through the conserved F or W. Fields, in order: V gene, D gene, J gene, clone size, CDR3 DNA, CDR3 protein. D genes are given only for firm matches. The size of a clone is reported for some rows only, either as once, few or many, or as a class for expanded clones.

v_call: TRBV5-1; d_call: TRBD2; j_call: TRBJ2-1; clone_size: -; cdr3_nt: TGCGCCAGCAGCTTCACTAGCGAGAAGCAGTTCTTC; cdr3_aa: CASSFTSEKQFF
v_call: TRBV10-3; d_call: -; j_call: TRBJ1-2; clone_size: -; cdr3_nt: TGTGCCATCGGGGGCGTTCGGAACTATGGCTACACCTTC; cdr3_aa: CAIGGVRNYGYTF
v_call: TRBV4-2; d_call: -; j_call: TRBJ1-2; clone_size: -; cdr3_nt: TGTGCCAGCAGCCAAGAGACGGGATATGGCTACACCTTC; cdr3_aa: CASSQETGYGYTF
v_call: TRBV20-1; d_call: -; j_call: TRBJ1-5; clone_size: -; cdr3_nt: TGCAGTGCTAGAGGCGGGGAGCCCCAGCATTTT; cdr3_aa: CSARGGEPQHF
v_call: TRBV5-1; d_call: TRBD1; j_call: TRBJ1-1; clone_size: -; cdr3_nt: TGCGCCAGCAGCGGGGACAGGGCGCACACTGAAGCTTTCTTT; cdr3_aa: CASSGDRAHTEAFF
v_call: TRBV7-2; d_call: TRBD1; j_call: TRBJ2-5; clone_size: -; cdr3_nt: TGTGCCAGCAGCCCTCAGGGGGCAGTTGAGACCCAGTACTTC; cdr3_aa: CASSPQGAVETQYF
v_call: TRBV27; d_call: -; j_call: TRBJ2-2; clone_size: -; cdr3_nt: TGTGCCAGCAGCCCCAGGAGGTCTACAGGGAGCACCGGGGAGCTGTTTTTT; cdr3_aa: CASSPRRSTGSTGELFF
v_call: TRBV6-2/TRBV6-3; d_call: TRBD2; j_call: TRBJ2-7; clone_size: -; cdr3_nt: TGTGCCAGCAGTTATGGACTAGCGAAATCCTCCTACGAGCAGTACTTC; cdr3_aa: CASSYGLAKSSYEQYF
v_call: TRBV7-8; d_call: TRBD1; j_call: TRBJ1-5; clone_size: few; cdr3_nt: TGTGCCAGCAGCTCGGGACAGCGATTCAATCAGCCCCAGCATTTT; cdr3_aa: CASSSGQRFNQPQHF
v_call: TRBV28; d_call: TRBD2; j_call: TRBJ2-1; clone_size: -; cdr3_nt: TGTGCCAGCAGTTTCCTCCCCCTCCGTCTAGCGGGAGTTCATGAGCAGTTCTTC; cdr3_aa: CASSFLPLRLAGVHEQFF
v_call: TRBV7-2; d_call: TRBD1; j_call: TRBJ1-2; clone_size: -; cdr3_nt: TGTGCCAGCAGAACAGGGGGCTTTGACTATGGCTACACCTTC; cdr3_aa: CASRTGGFDYGYTF
v_call: TRBV7-9; d_call: -; j_call: TRBJ2-5; clone_size: few; cdr3_nt: TGTGCCAGCAGCAACCCCGCCCAGGGTCAAGAGACCCAGTACTTC; cdr3_aa: CASSNPAQGQETQYF
v_call: TRBV7-9; d_call: -; j_call: TRBJ1-1; clone_size: -; cdr3_nt: TGTGCCAGCAGCCCCCAGGGGACCCTGAACACTGAAGCTTTCTTT; cdr3_aa: CASSPQGTLNTEAFF
v_call: TRBV5-4; d_call: -; j_call: TRBJ2-7; clone_size: few; cdr3_nt: TGTGCCAGCAGTATTAGCGGCTCCTACGAGCAGTACTTC; cdr3_aa: CASSISGSYEQYF
v_call: TRBV3-1/TRBV3-2; d_call: TRBD2; j_call: TRBJ2-7; clone_size: -; cdr3_nt: TGTGCCAGCAGCCAAGGTAGCGGGAGCTCCGAGCAGTACTTC; cdr3_aa: CASSQGSGSSEQYF
v_call: TRBV6-5; d_call: -; j_call: TRBJ1-1; clone_size: -; cdr3_nt: TGTGCCAGCAGTTACTCTAGGGGGTTCGGCACTGAAGCTTTCTTT; cdr3_aa: CASSYSRGFGTEAFF
v_call: TRBV5-1; d_call: TRBD1; j_call: TRBJ2-1; clone_size: -; cdr3_nt: TGCGCCAGCAGCTTGGAGGGACAGGGGGCGAGTTCGTTCTTC; cdr3_aa: CASSLEGQGASSFF
v_call: TRBV19; d_call: -; j_call: TRBJ1-1; clone_size: -; cdr3_nt: TGTGCCAGTAGTCCCCCGGGATTTTCGGGGGCTGAAGCTTTCTTT; cdr3_aa: CASSPPGFSGAEAFF
v_call: TRBV27; d_call: -; j_call: TRBJ2-1; clone_size: -; cdr3_nt: TGTGCCAGCAGAGAGGCACTTTACAATGAGCAGTTCTTC; cdr3_aa: CASREALYNEQFF
v_call: TRBV5-6; d_call: -; j_call: TRBJ1-3; clone_size: -; cdr3_nt: TGTGCCAGCAGCTTGGCAGGTGGAAACACCATATATTTT; cdr3_aa: CASSLAGGNTIYF
v_call: TRBV19; d_call: TRBD1; j_call: TRBJ1-5; clone_size: -; cdr3_nt: TGTGCCAGTAGTCCAGACAGGGGCGGGAGCAATCAGCCCCAGCATTTT; cdr3_aa: CASSPDRGGSNQPQHF
v_call: TRBV5-1; d_call: TRBD2; j_call: TRBJ2-7; clone_size: -; cdr3_nt: TGCGCCAGCAGCTTGGGGTTGGGACTAGCGGGAGTTTCCTACGAGCAGTACTTC; cdr3_aa: CASSLGLGLAGVSYEQYF
v_call: TRBV3-1/TRBV3-2; d_call: TRBD1; j_call: TRBJ1-4; clone_size: -; cdr3_nt: TGTGCCAGCAGCCAAGATCTGACAGGGAATGAAAAACTGTTTTTT; cdr3_aa: CASSQDLTGNEKLFF
v_call: TRBV7-8; d_call: -; j_call: TRBJ2-5; clone_size: -; cdr3_nt: TGTGCCAGCAGCTTCGGGGGGCCTCAAGAGACCCAGTACTTC; cdr3_aa: CASSFGGPQETQYF
v_call: TRBV7-2; d_call: TRBD1; j_call: TRBJ2-7; clone_size: -; cdr3_nt: TGTGCCAGCAGCCCATCGGGACAGGGGGGAGACGAGCAGTACTTC; cdr3_aa: CASSPSGQGGDEQYF
v_call: TRBV4-2; d_call: -; j_call: TRBJ1-5; clone_size: -; cdr3_nt: TGTGCCAGCAGCCAAGCGGCTTCGGGGGGGAGGAATCAGCCCCAGCATTTT; cdr3_aa: CASSQAASGGRNQPQHF
v_call: TRBV19; d_call: -; j_call: TRBJ2-3; clone_size: -; cdr3_nt: TGTGCCAGTAGTAGTATGGGCTCTAGCACAGATACGCAGTATTTT; cdr3_aa: CASSSMGSSTDTQYF
v_call: TRBV24-1; d_call: TRBD2; j_call: TRBJ2-1; clone_size: -; cdr3_nt: TGTGCCACCAGTGATACTTGGGGGGGAGTCCTAAATGAGCAGTTCTTC; cdr3_aa: CATSDTWGGVLNEQFF
v_call: TRBV6-5; d_call: -; j_call: TRBJ2-6; clone_size: once; cdr3_nt: TGTGCCAGCACAGGGGTTATTGGGGCCAACGTCCTGACTTTC; cdr3_aa: CASTGVIGANVLTF
v_call: TRBV11-1; d_call: TRBD2; j_call: TRBJ2-7; clone_size: -; cdr3_nt: TGTGCCAGCAGCTTTGACCGGGGGGTAAGCTCCTACGAGCAGTACTTC; cdr3_aa: CASSFDRGVSSYEQYF
v_call: TRBV28; d_call: -; j_call: TRBJ1-5; clone_size: -; cdr3_nt: TGTGCCAGCAGCCGTCAGGGGTCACTCAATCAGCCCCAGCATTTT; cdr3_aa: CASSRQGSLNQPQHF
v_call: TRBV7-8; d_call: -; j_call: TRBJ2-7; clone_size: -; cdr3_nt: TGTGCCAGCAGCCATACGACGAACAGGGATGGGGAGCAGTACTTC; cdr3_aa: CASSHTTNRDGEQYF
v_call: TRBV30; d_call: TRBD1; j_call: TRBJ1-4; clone_size: few; cdr3_nt: TGTGCCTGCACCCCGGGACAGGGTCTAGTGGGCGAAAAACTGTTTTTT; cdr3_aa: CACTPGQGLVGEKLFF
v_call: TRBV27; d_call: -; j_call: TRBJ2-7; clone_size: -; cdr3_nt: TGTGCCAGCAGTTTACCGGGTAGCTACGAGCAGTACTTC; cdr3_aa: CASSLPGSYEQYF
v_call: TRBV6-2/TRBV6-3; d_call: -; j_call: TRBJ2-4; clone_size: -; cdr3_nt: TGTGCCAGCAGTGACCGACCAGGGACACAGAGCTCAAATAACATTCAGTACTTC; cdr3_aa: CASSDRPGTQSSNNIQYF
v_call: TRBV3-1/TRBV3-2; d_call: -; j_call: TRBJ2-7; clone_size: -; cdr3_nt: TGTGCCAGCGGGCAGGGGAACGAGCAGTACTTC; cdr3_aa: CASGQGNEQYF